This entry concerns a single T cell receptor beta chain. This entry comes from a study of shared clonotypes between healthy human individuals. The CDR3 covers 12 residues. Trimming pared 4 bases from V and 6 bases from J, leaving 10 bases between. The germline V gene has CDR1 MNHNS and CDR2 SASEGT. Clones were read by immunoSEQ multiplex PCR, and TCRdb kept only the in-frame ones, dropping some. The sample contains millions of clones, roughly 92% of which appear only once. The J gene is TRBJ2-7, the V gene TRBV6-1, with D perhaps matching TRBD2 (6 bases). The TCR comes from a man between 18 and 29 years old in good health. The source material was naive CD4+ T cells sorted from blood. Subset described: CD45RA+ positively selected. CDR3 protein: CASSVGGREQYF. CDR3 DNA: TGTGCCAGCAGTGTCGGAGGGCGCGAGCAGTACTTC.